This TCR beta chain was obtained from a study of CD8+ T cells in alopecia areata. The germline gives CDR1 MGHRA, CDR2 YSYEKL. The germline V and J ends were trimmed by 2 bases and 1 base, with 9 bases remaining between them. The CDR3 spans 14 residues. Study-wide results and limits: Patients displayed less clarity in TCR sharing than mice, a finding possibly related to HLA.

Treatment given: oral pan-JAK inhibitor, 5-10 mg twice daily. Sequencing used cDNA as its template, made by extracting RNA and reverse transcribing it. Sequencing was performed with immunoSEQ multiplex PCR; in TCRdb, only in-frame clones are kept and a portion is missing. The repertoire holds some 42,000 clones, roughly 92% seen once, with under 20% in the top ten. This clone was recorded only once. What it recognizes is unknown. Sequencing used CD8+ T cells sorted from blood, obtained at week 24, from a patient treated with tofacitinib. The V call is TRBV4-1, the J call TRBJ2-7, with D tentatively TRBD1 or TRBD2 (5 bases each). The sequence was obtained from a human donor with alopecia areata. The CDR3 coding sequence is TGCGCCAGCAGCCAACTGGGGGAATCCTACGAGCAGTACTTC. Its protein product is CASSQLGESYEQYF.